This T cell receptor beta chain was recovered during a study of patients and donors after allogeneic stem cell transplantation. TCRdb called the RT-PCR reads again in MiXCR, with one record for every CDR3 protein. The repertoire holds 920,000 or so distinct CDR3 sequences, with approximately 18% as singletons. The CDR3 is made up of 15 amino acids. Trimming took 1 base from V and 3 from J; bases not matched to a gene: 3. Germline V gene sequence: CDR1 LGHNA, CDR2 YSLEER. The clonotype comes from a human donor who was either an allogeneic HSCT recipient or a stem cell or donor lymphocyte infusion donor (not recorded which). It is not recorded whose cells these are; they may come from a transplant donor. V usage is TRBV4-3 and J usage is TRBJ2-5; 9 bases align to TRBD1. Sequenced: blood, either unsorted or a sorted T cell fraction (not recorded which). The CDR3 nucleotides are TGCGCCAGCAGCCAAGGGACAGGGGACGAAGAGACCCAGTACTTC. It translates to CASSQGTGDEETQYF.